What follows are 7 T cell receptor beta chains derived from one specimen sequenced in a study of patients and donors after allogeneic stem cell transplantation. TCRdb re-called the RT-PCR reads with MiXCR, one entry per CDR3 protein. The table lists about 87,000 distinct CDR3 sequences, approximately 5.2% of them singletons, with 2.6% in the top ten. Source material: blood, either unsorted or a sorted T cell fraction (not recorded which). Receptor source: a human donor who was either an allogeneic HSCT recipient or a stem cell or donor lymphocyte infusion donor (not recorded which). It is not recorded whose cells these are; they may come from a transplant donor.

This clonotype was observed at least ten times. The chain uses TRBV12-3 or TRBV12-4 and TRBJ1-5; 8 positions agree with TRBD1. V lost 6 bases to trimming and J lost 2 bases; unmatched junction nucleotides: 6. CDR3 length: 15 residues. Here the CDR3 DNA reads TGTGCCAGCAGGTTACAGGGGGTCGGCAATCAGCCCCAGCATTTT. Its protein is CASRLQGVGNQPQHF.

This clonotype came up many times. The genes are TRBV19 and TRBJ2-7; a weak D match, TRBD2 (5 bases). The CDR3 has 14 residues. The V gene lost 10 bases and the J gene lost 0 bases, with 16 bases spanning the gap. Germline loops: CDR1 LNHDA, CDR2 SQIVND (reference sequence). CDR3 DNA sequence: TGTGCCACTAGCCTCGGCCAGAGCTCCTACGAGCAGTACTTC. Translation: CATSLGQSSYEQYF.

This clonotype was counted at least ten times. The chain's CDR3 is CASSFGGVRVGNTIYF. DNA of the CDR3: TGTGCCAGCAGTTTTGGCGGGGTCAGGGTGGGAAACACCATATATTTT. The V call is TRBV28, the J call TRBJ1-3, with D perhaps matching TRBD1 (5 bases). The CDR3 spans 16 residues. CDR1 and CDR2 from the germline V gene are MDHEN and SYDVKM. V was trimmed by 3 bases and J by 4 bases, leaving 16 bases between them. Complete variable domain (other parts from reference TRBV28 and TRBJ1-3): DVKVTQSSRYLVKRTGEKVFLECVQDMDHENMFWYRQDPGLGLRLIYFSYDVKMKEKGDIPEGYSVSREKKERFSLILESASTNQTSMYLCASSFGGVRVGNTIYFGEGSWLTVV.

The chain recombines TRBV4-2 with TRBJ2-5; TRBD2 agrees at 7 bases. CDR3 length: 17 amino acids. CDR1 and CDR2 (germline): LGHNA, YNFKEQ. Germline trimming cut 1 base from V and 9 bases from J; bases unmatched to any gene: 17. Written as DNA, the CDR3 is TGTGCCAGCAGCCAAGCCTTGACCAGGCCGGGGGAGGGTGCCCAGTACTTC. Amino acid sequence: CASSQALTRPGEGAQYF.

This clonotype was seen repeatedly, ten times or more. The chain is built from TRBV3-1 and TRBJ1-2; TRBD1 agrees at 7 bases. V trimming: 1 base; J trimming: 8 bases; junction bases outside the gene matches: 7. Looked up from germline, CDR1 is LGHDT and CDR2 is YNNKEL (reference sequence). The length of the CDR3 is 14 residues. As DNA, the CDR3 is TGTGCCAGCAGCCAAGGACAGGGCATCGGGGGCTACACCTTC. Its protein product is CASSQGQGIGGYTF.

This clonotype was counted ten times or more. The chain carries TRBV20-1 and TRBJ2-1, with TRBD2 matching over 8 bases. The germline CDR1 and CDR2 sequences are DFQATT and SNEGSKA (reference sequence). V shed 1 base, J shed 4 bases, and the junction held 9 bases outside the gene matches. This CDR3 comprises 16 residues. The CDR3: CSARGLASGSYNEQFF. CDR3 in DNA: TGCAGTGCTAGAGGCCTGGCTAGCGGGTCTTACAATGAGCAGTTCTTC.

At least ten counts were recorded for this clonotype. This chain uses TRBV28 with TRBJ1-2, with no clear D. The ends were cut back, 4 bases at V and 1 base at J, with 1 base in the middle. Per germline, CDR1 MDHEN and CDR2 SYDVKM. This CDR3 has 11 residues. CDR3: CASSYNYGYTF. Written as DNA, the CDR3 is TGTGCCAGCAGTTATAACTATGGCTACACCTTC.